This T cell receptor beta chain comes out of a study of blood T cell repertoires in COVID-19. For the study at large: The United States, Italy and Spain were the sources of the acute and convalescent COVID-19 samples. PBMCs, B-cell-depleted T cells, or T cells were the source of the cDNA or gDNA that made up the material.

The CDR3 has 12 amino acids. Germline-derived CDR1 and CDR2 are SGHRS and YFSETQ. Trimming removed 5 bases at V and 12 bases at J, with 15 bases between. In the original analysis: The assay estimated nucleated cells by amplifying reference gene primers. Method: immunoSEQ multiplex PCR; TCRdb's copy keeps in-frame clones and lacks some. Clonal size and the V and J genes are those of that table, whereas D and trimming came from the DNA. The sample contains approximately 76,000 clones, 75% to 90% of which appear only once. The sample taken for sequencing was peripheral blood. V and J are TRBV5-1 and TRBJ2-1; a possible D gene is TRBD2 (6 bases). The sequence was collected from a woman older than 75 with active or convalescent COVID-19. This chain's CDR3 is CASRPTGGVQFF. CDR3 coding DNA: TGCGCCAGCAGACCGACCGGGGGAGTGCAGTTCTTC. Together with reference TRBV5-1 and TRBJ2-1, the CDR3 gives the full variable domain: KAGVTQTPRYLIKTRGQQVTLSCSPISGHRSVSWYQQTPGQGLQFLFEYFSETQRNKGNFPGRFSGRQFSNSRSEMNVSTLELGDSALYLCASRPTGGVQFFGPGTRLTVL.